A selection of T cell receptor beta chains follows, all from one sample in a study of T cell responses to AZD1222 COVID-19 vaccine. The data were produced by immunoSEQ multiplex PCR, yet TCRdb's version contains in-frame clones alone and is incomplete. The sample shows approximately 140,000 clones, roughly nine tenths of them seen only once. Specimen: peripheral blood, collected on day 0 of AZD1222 vaccination. All receptors derive from an adult in good health. The conserved cysteine and the conserved F or W are not part of the CDR3 here. Fields, in order: V gene, CDR3 protein.

v_gene: TRBV5-1
CDR3aa: ASSPQLAGGRGETQY

v_gene: TRBV5-1
CDR3aa: ASSFDTNTGELF

v_gene: TRBV7-9
CDR3aa: ASKVPGYEAF

v_gene: TRBV29-1
CDR3aa: SVSSSGPGGYT

v_gene: TRBV5-5
CDR3aa: ASSLDRSLFGYT

v_gene: TRBV2
CDR3aa: ASRDSLPYEQY

v_gene: TRBV6-5
CDR3aa: ASTTDGTGGETQY

v_gene: TRBV4-1
CDR3aa: ASSLLWGDPFSYEQY

v_gene: TRBV10-3
CDR3aa: AISDQTGVEAF

v_gene: TRBV20-1
CDR3aa: SCWGGEQY

v_gene: TRBV6-2/TRBV6-3
CDR3aa: ASSYGGLATWNEQF

v_gene: TRBV7-2
CDR3aa: ASSYAGTEQF

v_gene: TRBV2
CDR3aa: ASRGSLPGTGKNNEQF

v_gene: TRBV11-1
CDR3aa: ASSLVAGGVSEQY

v_gene: TRBV6-6
CDR3aa: ASRAPNSPLH

v_gene: TRBV15
CDR3aa: ATSRVAGNSNQPQH

v_gene: TRBV23-1
CDR3aa: ASSQWGSEAGPLDEQY

v_gene: TRBV6-5
CDR3aa: ASSYDRDYGYT

v_gene: TRBV16
CDR3aa: ASSQVRDYQPQH

v_gene: TRBV4-2
CDR3aa: ATDQSLDVGAKNIQY

v_gene: TRBV7-9
CDR3aa: ASSSRPGTGGSYEQY

v_gene: TRBV7-8
CDR3aa: ASSPRGGVYQPQH

v_gene: TRBV2
CDR3aa: ASSGAGTSNQPQH

v_gene: TRBV4-3
CDR3aa: ASSKFDTQY

v_gene: TRBV5-6
CDR3aa: ASSVGQGVSISGANVLT

v_gene: TRBV19
CDR3aa: ASSKILAGGRMGQETQY

v_gene: TRBV13
CDR3aa: ASSHGPGGQGGLYGYT

v_gene: TRBV28
CDR3aa: ASVGGNSNQPQH

v_gene: TRBV7-9
CDR3aa: ASSLAVPTLSPLH

v_gene: TRBV5-6
CDR3aa: ASSWSGTAYEQY

v_gene: TRBV4-2
CDR3aa: ASSQAEPRWDRGTRFRDTEAF

v_gene: TRBV5-6
CDR3aa: ASSRNYEQY

v_gene: TRBV28
CDR3aa: ASSPQRGDYGYT

v_gene: TRBV7-2
CDR3aa: ASSSYRENEQF

v_gene: TRBV27
CDR3aa: ASSPGRWYNEQF

v_gene: TRBV6-5
CDR3aa: ASRAGDGSYYGYT

v_gene: TRBV4-1
CDR3aa: ASSQEYRVGGNQPQH

v_gene: TRBV7-6
CDR3aa: ASSFAGASTGELF

v_gene: TRBV15
CDR3aa: ATSRDRSALGYGYT

v_gene: TRBV5-1
CDR3aa: ASKPKLTGGYEQY

v_gene: TRBV19
CDR3aa: ASMILAGNTIY

v_gene: TRBV6-5
CDR3aa: ASRMTGTGGYGYT

v_gene: TRBV3-1/TRBV3-2
CDR3aa: ASSQDLLAGGLEQY

v_gene: TRBV11-2
CDR3aa: ASSPGLAGVKQF

v_gene: TRBV4-2
CDR3aa: ASSISGLTGELF

v_gene: TRBV7-7
CDR3aa: ASSDSGTADTQY

v_gene: TRBV2
CDR3aa: ASSEPGQGYNEQF

v_gene: TRBV3-1/TRBV3-2
CDR3aa: ASSATDSLGELF

v_gene: TRBV2
CDR3aa: ASSAGQGAGETQY

v_gene: TRBV9
CDR3aa: ASSDGHRSYEQY

v_gene: TRBV13
CDR3aa: ASSSYSRGWQETQY

v_gene: TRBV6-5
CDR3aa: ASSYSTTIITYEQY

v_gene: TRBV6-1
CDR3aa: ASSEYVGGAGIYNEQF

v_gene: TRBV5-1
CDR3aa: ASSLGWTMYPGNTEAF